This T cell receptor (beta chain) was sequenced in a study of control samples from healthy donors and cancer patients. Sequencing used immunoSEQ multiplex PCR; TCRdb keeps in-frame clones, though not all of them. The table includes tens of thousands of clones, 90% detected once. V gave up 5 bases and J gave up 7 bases, with 15 bases separating them. The CDR3 is 14 amino acids. Germline V lookup: CDR1 MNHEY, CDR2 SVGAGI. This clone occurred a few times. The source of this sequence is a woman under 30 in good health. The source material was blood. J is TRBJ2-1 and V is TRBV6-5; no clear D gene. The CDR3 reads CASSPRFIKNEQFF. CDR3 DNA sequence: TGTGCCAGCAGTCCCCGTTTCATTAAGAATGAGCAGTTCTTC.